The 23 T cell receptor beta chains reported below all come from one sample, sequenced in a study of CD8+ T cells in alopecia areata. The sequencing template was cDNA reverse transcribed from extracted RNA. Profiling relied on immunoSEQ multiplex PCR, and the TCRdb table lists in-frame clones only, not all of them. Of roughly 110,000 clones listed, approximately 51% are singletons. Treatment noted: oral pan-JAK inhibitor, 5-10 mg twice daily. The material was CD4+ T cells sorted from blood, obtained at week 24, from a patient treated with tofacitinib. Source of these receptors: a human donor with alopecia areata.

The chain employs TRBV14 and TRBJ2-7, with TRBD1 matching 9 bases. The CDR3 loop spans 15 amino acids. Germline CDR1 reads SGHDN; CDR2 reads FVKESK. The J segment lost 4 bases and the V segment lost 4 bases, leaving 8 bases of the junction unmatched. As DNA, the CDR3 is TGTGCCAGCAGCCTCACCGGGACAGGGTTGTACGAGCAGTACTTC. This translates into CASSLTGTGLYEQYF.

The J gene is TRBJ1-5, the V gene TRBV28; 9 nucleotides match TRBD1. V was clipped by 6 bases and J by 6 bases; unmatched bases: 6. Germline V CDR1 and CDR2: MDHEN, SYDVKM. This CDR3 is built from 14 residues. The CDR3 loop reads CASSKQGAVQPQHF. The CDR3, as DNA: TGTGCCAGCAGCAAACAGGGGGCGGTTCAGCCCCAGCATTTT.

This clone came up a few times. The chain employs TRBV2 and TRBJ2-5; D is unresolved. Trimming removed 6 bases from V and 1 base from J, with 9 bases in between. This CDR3 is 13 amino acids long. The germline V gene has CDR1 SNHLY and CDR2 FYNNEI. The CDR3 spells CASRVQLQETQYF. The CDR3 nucleotides read TGTGCCAGCAGGGTACAGCTCCAAGAGACCCAGTACTTC.

This clone was recorded only once. The chain is built from TRBV27 and TRBJ1-1; D remains unclear. The CDR3 spans 16 residues. Germline CDR1 and CDR2: MNHEY and SMNVEV (reference sequence). The V end was cut by 3 bases, the J end by 4 bases, with 18 bases between. CDR3 sequence reads: CASSFSLGPPGTEAFF. CDR3 sequence (DNA): TGTGCCAGCAGTTTCTCCCTAGGCCCCCCAGGCACTGAAGCTTTCTTT.

This clone occurred once. CDR3 DNA: TGTGCCAGCAGCCCTCCCAGGGGAGGGGGAGATACGCAGTATTTT. This gives the protein CASSPPRGGGDTQYF. The chain joins TRBV5-5 to TRBJ2-3, with D perhaps matching TRBD2 (7 bases). The germline V gene encodes CDR1 SGHKS and CDR2 YYEKEE (reference sequence). V was cut by 4 bases and J by 5 bases, with 17 bases left in between. There are 15 residues in the CDR3.

The J gene is TRBJ1-5, the V gene TRBV4-1, with D possibly TRBD1 on 5 matching bases. Germline CDR1 reads MGHRA; CDR2 reads YSYEKL. The CDR3 runs 17 residues. Trimming pared 0 bases from V and 0 bases from J, leaving 12 bases between. For the CDR3, the DNA is TGCGCCAGCAGCCAAGATCGGGGGGTCTATAGCAATCAGCCCCAGCATTTT. This sequence encodes CASSQDRGVYSNQPQHF.

This clone was recorded once. The V gene is TRBV25-1, the J gene TRBJ1-2; 9 positions match TRBD1. V lost 4 bases, J lost 14 bases, and 8 bases stayed unmatched. CDR3 length: 12 amino acids. Germline lookup yields CDR1 MGHDK and CDR2 SYGVNS. Here the CDR3 reads CASSGLQGAGTF. The DNA for the CDR3 is TGTGCCAGCAGTGGGTTACAGGGGGCTGGAACCTTC.

This rearrangement joins TRBV5-1 to TRBJ2-5; 13 nucleotides line up with TRBD2. Germline CDR1 SGHRS, CDR2 YFSETQ. The CDR3 length is 18 residues. Trimming at V came to 3 bases and at J to 0 bases, leaving 8 bases not matched to a gene. The CDR3 DNA sequence: TGCGCCAGCAGCTCGGGGACTAGCGGGACCCCGTACCAAGAGACCCAGTACTTC. It specifies CASSSGTSGTPYQETQYF.

The rearrangement links TRBV5-1 to TRBJ2-7; no reliable D call. The length of the CDR3 is 13 residues. V lost 1 base and J 2 bases, leaving 7 bases between the germline ends. CDR1 is SGHRS and CDR2 is YFSETQ in the germline V gene. The chain's CDR3 is CASSLLGTYEQYF. The CDR3 nucleotides read TGCGCCAGCAGCTTGTTGGGCACCTACGAGCAGTACTTC.

The rearrangement links TRBV2 to TRBJ2-2, with 12 bases that match TRBD1. The CDR3 has 16 amino acids. Per germline, CDR1 SNHLY and CDR2 FYNNEI. V lost 7 bases, J lost 5 bases, and 8 bases stayed unmatched. DNA of the CDR3: TGTGCCAGCACCAGGGACAGGGGGCGTCTAACCGGGGAGCTGTTTTTT. This sequence encodes CASTRDRGRLTGELFF.

The table lists this clone with a few counts. The chain has TRBV30 and TRBJ1-5; TRBD1 might be the D (6 bases). With 3 bases removed from V and 4 bases from J, the gap between germline ends came to 10 bases. Germline CDR1 GTSNPN, CDR2 SVGIG (reference sequence). CDR3 length: 13 residues. Here the CDR3 reads CAWSPGQNQPQHF. The DNA of the CDR3 is TGTGCCTGGAGCCCCGGACAGAATCAGCCCCAGCATTTT.

There are a few counts of this clone. The chain's CDR3 is CASTAPNSPLHF. The CDR3 nucleotides read TGTGCCAGCACCGCCCCCAATTCACCCCTCCACTTT. The J gene is TRBJ1-6, the V gene TRBV28, with D unresolved. The CDR3 is 12 amino acids. CDR1 and CDR2 (germline): MDHEN, SYDVKM. V gave up 7 bases and J gave up 7 bases, with 8 bases separating them. Drawing the rest from reference TRBV28 and TRBJ1-6, the complete variable domain is DVKVTQSSRYLVKRTGEKVFLECVQDMDHENMFWYRQDPGLGLRLIYFSYDVKMKEKGDIPEGYSVSREKKERFSLILESASTNQTSMYLCASTAPNSPLHFGNGTRLTVT.

This clone came up a few times. This rearrangement joins TRBV5-1 to TRBJ2-3; 7 bases align to TRBD1. The germline V gene encodes CDR1 SGHRS and CDR2 YFSETQ. This CDR3 is built from 14 residues. J gave up 4 bases and V 3 bases, and 5 bases lay outside the gene matches. The DNA for the CDR3 is TGCGCCAGCAGCTCGGACAGGATATCAGATACGCAGTATTTT. Its protein is CASSSDRISDTQYF.

This clone was observed a handful of times. The V gene is TRBV5-1, the J gene TRBJ2-2; D is possibly TRBD1 or TRBD2 (5 bases each). CDR1 and CDR2 (germline): SGHRS, YFSETQ. The CDR3 sequence is 17 residues long. V was cut by 6 bases and J by 2 bases, with 20 bases left in between. The CDR3 sequence is CASIEAYWGINTGELFF. The CDR3 coding sequence is TGCGCCAGCATTGAAGCGTATTGGGGGATAAACACCGGGGAGCTGTTTTTT.

Concerning this clone: Other DNA variants within this sample encode the same CDR3. The chain has TRBV7-2 and TRBJ1-6; no definite D call. The germline V gene has CDR1 SGHTA and CDR2 FQGNSA. This CDR3 region has 16 residues. V gave up 3 bases and J gave up 0 bases, with 9 bases separating them. DNA for the CDR3: TGTGCCAGCAGCTTGGAGTGGAACTCCTATAATTCACCCCTCCACTTT. It encodes CASSLEWNSYNSPLHF. Looking up the rest from reference TRBV7-2 and TRBJ1-6 gives the full variable domain: GAGVSQSPSNKVTEKGKDVELRCDPISGHTALYWYRQSLGQGLEFLIYFQGNSAPDKSGLPSDRFSAERTGGSVSTLTIQRTQQEDSAVYLCASSLEWNSYNSPLHFGNGTRLTVT.

J is TRBJ2-2 and V is TRBV29-1, with TRBD1 as a possible D gene (5 bases). This CDR3 has 12 residues. Trimming took off 7 bases at V and 8 bases at J, with 14 bases between the two ends. From germline, CDR1 is SQVTM and CDR2 ANQGSEA. CDR3 DNA: TGCAGCGCTGACACAGGTTCGGGGGAGCTGTTTTTT. This translates into CSADTGSGELFF.

This clone turned up a few times. This chain links TRBV21-1 with TRBJ2-4; TRBD2 is taken as the D call from the table, unchecked against the DNA. TRBV21-1 is deemed a pseudogene. This CDR3 has 18 residues. As DNA, the CDR3 is TGTGCCAGCAGCACATCCAGCGGGGGGAGCCTAACCAAAAACATTCAGTACTTC. It translates to CASSTSSGGSLTKNIQYF.

The chain is built from TRBV5-1 and TRBJ2-5, with TRBD1 matching over 8 bases. This CDR3 has 15 amino acids. Germline CDR1 and CDR2: SGHRS and YFSETQ. The V gene end was trimmed by 4 bases and the J gene end by 5 bases; junction bases not matched to a gene: 10. The CDR3 loop reads CASSGSGTGQETQYF. The CDR3 DNA sequence: TGCGCCAGCAGCGGATCCGGGACAGGTCAGGAGACCCAGTACTTC.

J is TRBJ1-1 and V is TRBV6-6; D not resolved. Looked up from germline, CDR1 is MNHNY and CDR2 is SVGAGI (reference sequence). V lost 4 bases to trimming and J lost 1 base, with 7 bases between them. This CDR3 has 13 amino acids. The CDR3 region is CASSSHGNTEAFF. CDR3 DNA sequence: TGTGCCAGCAGTTCCCACGGGAACACTGAAGCTTTCTTT.

The J gene is TRBJ2-1, the V gene TRBV25-1; tentatively, D is TRBD1 or TRBD2 (5 bases each). Germline values: CDR1 MGHDK, CDR2 SYGVNS. Trimming took off 3 bases at V and 12 bases at J, with 21 bases between the two ends. This CDR3 region has 15 residues. The CDR3: CASSDPPGPGRPQFF. The CDR3 region has the DNA TGTGCCAGCAGTGACCCCCCGGGACCCGGGCGCCCGCAGTTCTTC.

This clone was picked up a small number of times. The chain links TRBV25-1 to TRBJ1-1; 7 bases line up with TRBD1. The length of the CDR3 is 14 residues. The V and J ends lost 6 bases and 3 bases, in that order; junction bases with no gene match: 7. Germline assignment: CDR1 MGHDK and CDR2 SYGVNS. CDR3 sequence: CASSDRAKDTEAFF. The CDR3 DNA reads TGTGCCAGCAGCGACAGGGCCAAAGACACTGAAGCTTTCTTT. Based on the CDR3 plus reference TRBV25-1 and TRBJ1-1, the full variable domain is EADIYQTPRYLVIGTGKKITLECSQTMGHDKMYWYQQDPGMELHLIHYSYGVNSTEKGDLSSESTVSRIRTEHFPLTLESARPSHTSQYLCASSDRAKDTEAFFGQGTRLTVV.

The table lists this clone with a few counts. The V gene is TRBV30, the J gene TRBJ1-5; D is undetermined. Trimming took off 2 bases at V and 7 bases at J, with 12 bases between the two ends. The CDR3 is 13 residues long. Per the germline V gene, CDR1 is GTSNPN and CDR2 is SVGIG (reference sequence). CDR3 in amino acids: CAWSLQRAQPQHF. CDR3 DNA sequence: TGTGCCTGGAGTCTACAGCGAGCCCAGCCCCAGCATTTT.

This chain joins TRBV5-1 and TRBJ1-4; 9 bases align to TRBD1. Germline CDR1 is SGHRS and CDR2 is YFSETQ. The CDR3 has 14 amino acids. Germline trimming cut 7 bases from V and 6 bases from J; bases unmatched to any gene: 7. This chain's CDR3 is CASRPGTGHEKLFF. The CDR3 DNA sequence: TGCGCCAGCCGACCAGGGACAGGGCATGAAAAACTGTTTTTT.